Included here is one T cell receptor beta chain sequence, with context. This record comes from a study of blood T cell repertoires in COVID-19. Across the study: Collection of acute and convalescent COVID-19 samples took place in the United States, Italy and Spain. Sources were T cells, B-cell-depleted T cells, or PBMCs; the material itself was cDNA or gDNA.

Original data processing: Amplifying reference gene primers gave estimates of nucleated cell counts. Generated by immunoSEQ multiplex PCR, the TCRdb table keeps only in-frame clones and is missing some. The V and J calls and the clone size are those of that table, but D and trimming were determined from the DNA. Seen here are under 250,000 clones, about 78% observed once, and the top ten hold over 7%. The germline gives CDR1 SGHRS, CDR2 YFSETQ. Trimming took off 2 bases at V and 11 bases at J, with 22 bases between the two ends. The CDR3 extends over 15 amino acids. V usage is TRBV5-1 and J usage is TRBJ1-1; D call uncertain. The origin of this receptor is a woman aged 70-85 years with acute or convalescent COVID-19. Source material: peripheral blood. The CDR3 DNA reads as TGCGCCAGCAGCTTTGACGCCCGGGCCCCGGCGGGGGCTTTCTTT. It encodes CASSFDARAPAGAFF.